One sample yielded the 14 T cell receptor beta chains listed below, sequenced in a study of yellow fever vaccine responses in identical twins. TCRdb reprocessed the RT-PCR reads with MiXCR, giving one entry per CDR3 protein. The sample consists of roughly 17,000 distinct CDR3 sequences, less than 75% of them appearing once. The sample was T cells from blood (PBMCs), unsorted or a sorted subset (not recorded which), taken before or after yellow fever vaccination (not recorded which). The receptor source for this set is a woman under 30 who received the yellow fever vaccine.

The gene calls are TRBV6-1 and TRBJ2-7; D remains unclear. The CDR3 runs 13 residues. Germline CDR1 is MNHNS and CDR2 is SASEGT. The V gene lost 1 base and the J gene lost 0 bases, with 4 bases spanning the gap. The CDR3: CASSEVSSYEQYV. In DNA, the CDR3 is TGTGCCAGCAGTGAAGTTAGCTCCTACGAGCAGTACGTC.

The chain has TRBV15 and TRBJ2-1, with unresolved D. V was cut by 0 bases and J by 0 bases, with 6 bases left in between. The CDR3 is made up of 15 amino acids. Germline V CDR1 and CDR2: LNHNV, YYDKDF (reference sequence). CDR3 protein: CATSREAGSYNEQFF. DNA for the CDR3: TGTGCCACCAGCAGAGAGGCAGGCTCCTACAATGAGCAGTTCTTC.

V is TRBV29-1 and J is TRBJ1-2, with D perhaps matching TRBD1 (5 bases). The CDR3 has 13 amino acids. Trimming left V 3 bases short and J 3 bases short, with 11 bases between. CDR1 and CDR2 (germline): SQVTM, ANQGSEA. The chain's CDR3 is CSVDGGDYYGYTF. DNA of the CDR3: TGCAGCGTTGACGGAGGGGACTACTATGGCTACACCTTC.

This clonotype was seen only once. The chain joins TRBV29-1 to TRBJ2-3; D unclear. Trimming removed 4 bases from V and 10 bases from J, with 6 bases in between. CDR1 is SQVTM, CDR2 ANQGSEA, per germline. The CDR3 spans 9 residues. CDR3 protein: CSVGKAQYF. CDR3 DNA: TGCAGCGTTGGCAAGGCGCAGTATTTT.

The chain recombines TRBV11-3 with TRBJ2-1; maybe TRBD2 (6 bases). Germline-derived CDR1 and CDR2 are SGHNT and YENEEA. The CDR3 extends over 14 amino acids. Trimming took 5 bases from V and 6 from J, leaving 14 bases between them. The CDR3 reads CASSPGLQGNEQFF. CDR3 bases: TGTGCCAGCAGCCCGGGACTGCAGGGCAATGAGCAGTTCTTC.

The gene calls are TRBV20-1 and TRBJ1-5; D is perhaps TRBD1 (5 bases). Trimming left V 0 bases short and J 4 bases short, with 13 bases between. CDR1 DFQATT and CDR2 SNEGSKA come from the germline V gene (reference sequence). The CDR3 extends over 15 amino acids. The CDR3 is CSARETIGVNQPQHF. The CDR3 DNA reads TGCAGTGCTAGAGAGACGATAGGGGTGAATCAGCCCCAGCATTTT.

This sequence joins TRBV4-1 and TRBJ1-2; D gene uncertain. The CDR3 consists of 16 residues. Germline V CDR1 and CDR2: MGHRA, YSYEKL. Trimming took off 1 base at V and 8 bases at J, with 20 bases between the two ends. The chain's CDR3 is CASSQVGLLGGRGYTF. In nucleotides, the CDR3 is TGCGCCAGCAGCCAAGTTGGTTTACTGGGCGGGCGGGGCTACACCTTC.

The table lists this clonotype with a few counts. The chain uses TRBV6-4 and TRBJ1-4; D not resolved. CDR3 length: 15 amino acids. The V gene lost 5 bases and the J gene lost 8 bases, with 18 bases spanning the gap. Germline CDR1 reads MRHNA; CDR2 reads SNTAGT. This CDR3 is CASSNTVSIGEKLFF. CDR3 nucleotide sequence: TGTGCCAGCAGTAACACCGTCTCTATCGGAGAAAAACTGTTTTTT.

This chain connects TRBV29-1 to TRBJ2-5; 11 bases map to TRBD1. The V gene end was trimmed by 6 bases and the J gene end by 4 bases; junction bases not matched to a gene: 1. This CDR3 is 12 amino acids long. Germline assignment: CDR1 SQVTM and CDR2 ANQGSEA. The CDR3 sequence is CSVGTGGETQYF. The DNA for the CDR3 is TGCAGCGTGGGGACAGGGGGAGAGACCCAGTACTTC.

The J gene is TRBJ2-1, the V gene TRBV15; 9 nucleotides line up with TRBD2. With 3 bases clipped from V and 3 bases from J, the junction kept 6 bases outside the gene matches. This CDR3 region has 16 residues. CDR1 and CDR2 (germline): LNHNV, YYDKDF (reference sequence). This chain's CDR3 is CATSRGMTSGYNEQFF. CDR3 in DNA: TGTGCCACCAGCAGGGGGATGACTAGCGGCTACAATGAGCAGTTCTTC.

The CDR3 protein is CAISEDSPYGYTF. CDR3 nucleotide sequence: TGTGCCATCAGCGAAGACAGTCCATACGGCTACACCTTC. V is TRBV10-3 and J is TRBJ1-2; the D gene is possibly TRBD1 (5 bases). Trimming left V 6 bases short and J 8 bases short, with 16 bases between. The germline V gene has CDR1 ENHRY and CDR2 SYGVKD. The CDR3 extends over 13 amino acids.

This chain joins TRBV29-1 and TRBJ2-1; 10 bases are a match to TRBD1. Trimming removed 5 bases from V and 4 bases from J; junction bases left unmatched: 2. The germline CDR1 and CDR2 sequences are SQVTM and ANQGSEA. CDR3 length: 13 amino acids. In DNA, the CDR3 is TGCAGCGTTCCGGGACAGGGGTACAATGAGCAGTTCTTC. This encodes CSVPGQGYNEQFF.

This clonotype appeared a single time. J is TRBJ1-1 and V is TRBV11-2, with TRBD1 as a possible D gene (5 bases). CDR3 length equals 13 residues. The V end was cut by 7 bases, the J end by 4 bases, with 13 bases between. Germline V CDR1 and CDR2: SGHAT, FQNNGV. The CDR3 here is CASNRGIGTEAFF. The CDR3 region has the DNA TGTGCCAGCAATCGGGGGATCGGCACTGAAGCTTTCTTT.

The chain links TRBV7-9 to TRBJ1-1; D unresolved. CDR3 length equals 13 residues. V was clipped by 5 bases and J by 1 base, with 8 bases between them. Per germline, CDR1 SEHNR and CDR2 FQNEAQ (reference sequence). The CDR3: CASSENWNTEAFF. CDR3 sequence (DNA): TGTGCCAGCAGCGAAAACTGGAACACTGAAGCTTTCTTT.